The rows below give T cell receptor beta chains drawn from one sample of a study of T cell repertoires in cytomegalovirus infection. MiXCR, applied by TCRdb to the reads, yields one record per CDR3 protein. There are 700,000 to 950,000 distinct CDR3 sequences in the sample; 30% to 35% occur only once, and around 12% lies in the top ten. These receptors' antigens are unknown. This material consisted of cultured CD8+ T cells from PBMCs, taken from culture after CMV antigen stimulation. These receptors all come from a human donor in good health (CMV status not recorded). Some clones in this sample may be carry-over from other donors' samples. Each CDR3 is given with its conserved first and last residue. The D gene is left open where the match is weak. Some rows have no size entry. The others give once, few or many, or a class for an expanded clone.

V	size	D	J	DNA	CDR3
TRBV7-9	-	TRBD2	TRBJ2-7	TGTGCCAGCAGCTCCAATAGCGGGGTCTCCTACGAGCAGTACTTC	CASSSNSGVSYEQYF
TRBV6-1	-	TRBD1	TRBJ2-7	TGTGCCAGCAGTGAAGCCGGGCGGGACAGGGGTTGGGTCGAGCAGTACTTC	CASSEAGRDRGWVEQYF
TRBV5-1	-	TRBD1	TRBJ2-5	TGCGCCAGCAGCCTTCCCCCCGACGGGACAGGGGGTCGATGGGAGACCCAGTACTTC	CASSLPPDGTGGRWETQYF
TRBV9	many	-	TRBJ2-1	TGTGCCAGCAGCGCCCCTGCAGGGTCCTCCTACAATGAGCAGTTCTTC	CASSAPAGSSYNEQFF
TRBV6-2/TRBV6-3	-	-	TRBJ1-3	TGTGCCAGCAGTTACTCTGCTTTCGCTGGAAACACCATATATTTT	CASSYSAFAGNTIYF
TRBV7-6	-	TRBD2	TRBJ2-1	TGTGCCAGCAGCTTATCGGGGAGCGGGGCATACAATGAGCAGTTCTTC	CASSLSGSGAYNEQFF
TRBV4-1	-	-	TRBJ2-1	TGTGCCAGCAGCCAGGTGGGAACTGAGCAGTTCTTC	CASSQVGTEQFF
TRBV6-1	few	-	TRBJ1-1	TGTGCCAGCAGTGAAGCCGGACAGCCCATGAACACTGAAGCTTTCTTT	CASSEAGQPMNTEAFF
TRBV6-6	few	-	TRBJ2-5	TGTGCCAGCAGTTACTCCCTGCCGCACCAACGAGGAGAGACCCAGTACTTC	CASSYSLPHQRGETQYF
TRBV5-6	-	-	TRBJ1-4	TGTGCCAGCAGCCCCGGGGACCTCTTAGGGGGTGAAAAACTGTTTTTT	CASSPGDLLGGEKLFF
TRBV27	-	-	TRBJ2-1	TGTGCCAGCAGTTCGGCCGCCTACAATGAGCAGTTCTTC	CASSSAAYNEQFF
TRBV6-5	many	-	TRBJ2-5	TGTGCCAGCAGTTACAAAGGAGGTGGAGAGACCCAGTACTTC	CASSYKGGGETQYF
TRBV12-3/TRBV12-4	-	-	TRBJ1-2	TGTGCCAGCAGTTTGAACAATAACTATGGCTACACCTTC	CASSLNNNYGYTF
TRBV20-1	-	-	TRBJ1-1	TGCAGTGCTCTCGTACCTCTACAGGGATGGAACACTGAAGCTTTCTTT	CSALVPLQGWNTEAFF
TRBV27	-	-	TRBJ2-3	TGTGCCAGCAGTCCCGAGGTCGGCACAGATACGCAGTATTTT	CASSPEVGTDTQYF
TRBV19	-	TRBD2	TRBJ2-4	TGTGCCAGTAAGCTCGGTTCGGCTAGCGGGGATACCAAAAACATTCAGTACTTC	CASKLGSASGDTKNIQYF
TRBV6-6	-	-	TRBJ2-1	TGTGCCAGCAGTTACTTGGCAGGGGACATCAGGAAGAATGAGCAGTTCTTC	CASSYLAGDIRKNEQFF
TRBV6-6	-	-	TRBJ2-5	TGTGCCAGCAGCCTCCAGACGCCAGAGACCCAGTACTTC	CASSLQTPETQYF
TRBV20-1	-	-	TRBJ1-5	TGCAGTGCTTACTCGGATGGGGAGCAGCCCCAGCATTTT	CSAYSDGEQPQHF
TRBV5-8	few	TRBD1	TRBJ2-2	TGTGCCAGCAGCTTGGGACAGGGTGAGAGCACCGGGGAGCTGTTTTTT	CASSLGQGESTGELFF
TRBV20-1	-	-	TRBJ1-5	TGCAGTGCTAGAGATTCTCCCTACAGTGATCAGCCCCAGCATTTT	CSARDSPYSDQPQHF
TRBV7-9	-	-	TRBJ2-7	TGTGCCAGCAGCCCGACAGAAAAATACGAGCAGTACTTC	CASSPTEKYEQYF
TRBV6-8	-	TRBD1	TRBJ1-1	TGTGCCAGCAGTTCCCCCCGACAGGGCTTGAACACTGAAGCTTTCTTT	CASSSPRQGLNTEAFF
TRBV27	-	TRBD1	TRBJ2-3	TGTGCCAGCAGTTTATTAGAACAGGGGGTCACAGATACGCAGTATTTT	CASSLLEQGVTDTQYF
TRBV4-1	-	TRBD1	TRBJ1-4	TGCGCCAGCACCGACGAACTGACAGGGAGTAATGAAAAACTGTTTTTT	CASTDELTGSNEKLFF
TRBV6-2/TRBV6-3	few	-	TRBJ1-5	TGTGCCAGCAGCACGTCATTAGAGGGGAAGAGCAATCAGCCCCAGCATTTT	CASSTSLEGKSNQPQHF
TRBV7-8	many	-	TRBJ1-5	TGTGCCAGCAGCTTATTTTCGGGACGGTCTGACAATCAGCCCCAGCATTTT	CASSLFSGRSDNQPQHF
TRBV18	once	-	TRBJ2-1	TGTGCCAGTTCGTTAGGGGACAAGTATCCAATGGAGCAGTTCTTC	CASSLGDKYPMEQFF
TRBV7-2	many	-	TRBJ2-5	TGTGCCAGCAGCCAGGCCCTAGGAGAGACCCAGTACTTC	CASSQALGETQYF
TRBV6-1	few	-	TRBJ2-1	TGTGCCAGCAGTGGGGCAGGGCTGGGCTCCTACAATGAGCAGTTCTTC	CASSGAGLGSYNEQFF
TRBV19	few	TRBD1	TRBJ1-5	TGTGCCAGTAGTATAGATGGGACAGGGTATCAGCCCCAGCATTTT	CASSIDGTGYQPQHF
TRBV5-6	few	TRBD2	TRBJ2-2	TGTGCCAGCACCCAAAGAATCAAACTAGCGGGGGGGCCGAGCACCGGGGAGCTGTTTTTT	CASTQRIKLAGGPSTGELFF
TRBV6-2/TRBV6-3	-	TRBD1	TRBJ2-5	TGTGCCAGCAGCCGTCGGGACAGGGGAAAAGAGACCCAGTACTTC	CASSRRDRGKETQYF
TRBV6-6	-	TRBD1	TRBJ1-2	TGTGCCAGCAGTATCCCCCGTCGACAGGGGGAACTCGGGAACTATGGCTACACCTTC	CASSIPRRQGELGNYGYTF
TRBV7-9	few	-	TRBJ2-5	TGTGCCAGCAGCTTAGTAATGCGCGGGGAGACCCAGTACTTC	CASSLVMRGETQYF
TRBV7-9	few	-	TRBJ2-2	TGTGCCAGCAGCCCTCAGGGCGGGGCAGGCCTCACCGGGGAGCTGTTTTTT	CASSPQGGAGLTGELFF
TRBV6-2/TRBV6-3	few	-	TRBJ2-7	TGTGCCAGCGCTAGGAGCTACGAGCAGTACTTC	CASARSYEQYF
TRBV19	-	-	TRBJ2-2	TGTGCCAGCTGGGCCGCGAGCGGGTCCCAGAACACCGGGGAGCTGTTTTTT	CASWAASGSQNTGELFF
TRBV20-1	few	-	TRBJ1-5	TGCAGTGCTAGCCCCGAGTATAGCAATCAGCCCCAGCATTTT	CSASPEYSNQPQHF
TRBV5-1	few	-	TRBJ2-1	TGCGCCAGCAGCCTTGTAGCGACAGGCCCATACAATGAGCAGTTCTTC	CASSLVATGPYNEQFF
TRBV7-4	-	TRBD1	TRBJ1-1	TGTGCCAGCAGCTTCATCCTCAGGGGGACTGAAGCTTTCTTT	CASSFILRGTEAFF
TRBV9	-	TRBD1	TRBJ1-2	TGTGCCAGCAGCGTACGAGGGGGCCAGCTTAACTATGGCTACACCTTC	CASSVRGGQLNYGYTF
TRBV29-1	few	-	TRBJ2-1	TGCAGCGTTGTCGGAGGGGTGCTCTACAATGAGCAGTTCTTC	CSVVGGVLYNEQFF
TRBV2	-	-	TRBJ2-3	TGTGCCAGCAGACCTCGGACAGCCCCAGATACGCAGTATTTT	CASRPRTAPDTQYF
TRBV6-1	-	TRBD1	TRBJ1-1	TGTGCCAGCAGTGGTCCGGACAGGGTCCGGTTACGAGACGGCCTCAAAGCTTTCTTT	CASSGPDRVRLRDGLKAFF
TRBV28	few	-	TRBJ1-3	TGTGCCAGCAGAGGCCCGCGCTCTGGAAACACCATATATTTT	CASRGPRSGNTIYF
TRBV6-6	-	TRBD1	TRBJ1-4	TGTGCCAGCAGTCCTACAGGGGCGGGTAATGAAAAACTGTTTTTT	CASSPTGAGNEKLFF
TRBV3-1	-	-	TRBJ1-4	TGTGCCAGCAGCCAAGAAACAGGTTCCGGGGAAAAACTGTTTTTT	CASSQETGSGEKLFF
TRBV20-1	few	-	TRBJ2-7	TGCAGTGCTAGAGATTGGCAGGGGTACTCCTACGAGCAGTACTTC	CSARDWQGYSYEQYF
TRBV2	few	-	TRBJ1-4	TGTGCCAGCACCTCGGTGAGACCAGAAAATGAAAAACTGTTTTTT	CASTSVRPENEKLFF
TRBV24-1	-	TRBD1	TRBJ1-4	TGTGCCACCAGTGACCGGGACAGGGTTTGGGAAAAACTGTTTTTT	CATSDRDRVWEKLFF